The source of this T cell receptor beta chain is a study of blood T cell repertoires in COVID-19. Measured with immunoSEQ multiplex PCR; TCRdb has only the in-frame clones, and not every one. The table records 250,000 to 300,000 clones, approximately 88% of them present only once. Unmatched junction bases numbered 10, after V lost 3 bases and J lost 3 bases. The CDR3 has 18 amino acids. The germline V gene encodes CDR1 SGHTA and CDR2 FQGNSA. Source material: peripheral blood. The sequence derives from a woman between 65 and 79 years old with COVID-19, enrolled during active disease. J is TRBJ1-3 and V is TRBV7-2, with TRBD1 matching 11 bases. The CDR3 sequence is CASSFEGTGGLVGNTIYF. As DNA, the CDR3 is TGTGCCAGCAGCTTCGAGGGGACAGGGGGATTAGTTGGAAACACCATATATTTT.